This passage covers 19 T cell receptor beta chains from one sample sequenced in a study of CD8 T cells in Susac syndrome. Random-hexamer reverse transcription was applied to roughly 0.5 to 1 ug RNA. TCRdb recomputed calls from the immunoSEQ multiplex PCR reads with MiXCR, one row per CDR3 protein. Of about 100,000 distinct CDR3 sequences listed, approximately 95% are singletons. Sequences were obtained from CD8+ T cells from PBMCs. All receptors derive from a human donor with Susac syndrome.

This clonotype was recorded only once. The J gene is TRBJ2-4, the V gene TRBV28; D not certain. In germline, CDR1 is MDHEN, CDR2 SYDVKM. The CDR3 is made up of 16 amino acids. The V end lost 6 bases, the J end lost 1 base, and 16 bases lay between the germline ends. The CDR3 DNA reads TGTGCCAGCAGCGTTGTTTCGGATTGGGCCAAAAACATTCAGTACTTC. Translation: CASSVVSDWAKNIQYF.

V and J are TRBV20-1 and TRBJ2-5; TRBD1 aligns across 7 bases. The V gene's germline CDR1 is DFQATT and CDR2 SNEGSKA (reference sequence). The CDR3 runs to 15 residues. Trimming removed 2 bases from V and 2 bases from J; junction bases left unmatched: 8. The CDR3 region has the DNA TGCAGTGCTAGAACCGGGACAGAAGCTCAAGAGACCCAGTACTTC. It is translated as CSARTGTEAQETQYF.

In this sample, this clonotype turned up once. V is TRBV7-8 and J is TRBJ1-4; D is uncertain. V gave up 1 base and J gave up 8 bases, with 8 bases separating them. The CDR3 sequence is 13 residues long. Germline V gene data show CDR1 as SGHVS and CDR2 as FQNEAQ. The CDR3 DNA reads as TGTGCCAGCAGCTTAGATACGACAGAAAAACTGTTTTTT. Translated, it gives CASSLDTTEKLFF.

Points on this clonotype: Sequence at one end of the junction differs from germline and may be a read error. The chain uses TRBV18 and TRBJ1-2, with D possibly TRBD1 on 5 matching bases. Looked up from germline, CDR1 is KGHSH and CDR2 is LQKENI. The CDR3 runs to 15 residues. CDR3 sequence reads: CATSPPSTGNYGYTF. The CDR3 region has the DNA TGTGCCACCTCACCGCCGAGTACAGGAAACTATGGCTACACCTTC.

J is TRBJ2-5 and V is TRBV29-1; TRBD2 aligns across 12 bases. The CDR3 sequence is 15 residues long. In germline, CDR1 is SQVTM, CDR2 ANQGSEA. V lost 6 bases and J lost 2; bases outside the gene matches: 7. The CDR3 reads CSVLTSGGFQETQYF. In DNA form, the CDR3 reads TGCAGCGTGCTGACTAGCGGGGGTTTTCAAGAGACCCAGTACTTC.

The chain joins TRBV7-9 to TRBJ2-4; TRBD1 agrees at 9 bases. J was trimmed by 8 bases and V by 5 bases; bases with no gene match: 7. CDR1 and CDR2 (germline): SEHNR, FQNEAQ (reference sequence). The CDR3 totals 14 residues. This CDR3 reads CASSPRQGVDIQYF. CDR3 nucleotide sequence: TGTGCCAGCAGCCCCCGACAGGGGGTAGACATTCAGTACTTC.

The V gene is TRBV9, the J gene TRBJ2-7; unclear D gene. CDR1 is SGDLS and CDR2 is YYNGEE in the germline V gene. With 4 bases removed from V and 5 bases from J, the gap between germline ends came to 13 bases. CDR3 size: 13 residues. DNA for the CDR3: TGTGCCAGCAGCCCCCCCGGACGGGACGAGCAGTACTTC. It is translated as CASSPPGRDEQYF.

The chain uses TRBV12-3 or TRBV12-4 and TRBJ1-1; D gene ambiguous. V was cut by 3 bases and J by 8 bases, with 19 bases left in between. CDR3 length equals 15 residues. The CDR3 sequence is CASSFSDRALQEAFF. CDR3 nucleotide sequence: TGTGCCAGCAGTTTCTCCGATCGGGCGCTACAGGAAGCTTTCTTT.

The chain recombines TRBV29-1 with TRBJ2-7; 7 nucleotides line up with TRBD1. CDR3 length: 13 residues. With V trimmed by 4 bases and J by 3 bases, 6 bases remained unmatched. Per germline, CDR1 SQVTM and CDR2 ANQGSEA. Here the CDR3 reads CSVGGTVFYEQYF. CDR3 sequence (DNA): TGCAGCGTTGGGGGGACAGTTTTCTACGAGCAGTACTTC.

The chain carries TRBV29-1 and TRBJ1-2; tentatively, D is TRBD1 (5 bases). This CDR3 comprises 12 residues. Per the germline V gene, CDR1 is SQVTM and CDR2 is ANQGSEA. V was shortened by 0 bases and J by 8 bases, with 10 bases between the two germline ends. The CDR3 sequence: CSVEDPGGGYTF. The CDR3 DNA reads TGCAGCGTTGAAGACCCTGGGGGGGGCTACACCTTC.

The CDR3 here is CASSPAQRDGGELFF. The CDR3 DNA reads TGCGCCAGCAGCCCCGCACAGCGGGATGGCGGGGAGCTGTTTTTT. The V gene is TRBV4-1, the J gene TRBJ2-2; 7 bases map to TRBD2. Germline V gives CDR1 MGHRA, CDR2 YSYEKL. This CDR3 comprises 15 residues. V lost 4 bases to trimming and J lost 7 bases; unmatched junction nucleotides: 9.

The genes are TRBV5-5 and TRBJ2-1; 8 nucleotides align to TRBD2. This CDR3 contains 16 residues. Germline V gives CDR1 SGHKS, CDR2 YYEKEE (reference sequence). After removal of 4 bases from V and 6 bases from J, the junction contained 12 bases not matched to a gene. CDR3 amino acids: CASSPGRGGRTNEQFF. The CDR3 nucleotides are TGTGCCAGCAGCCCCGGTCGGGGGGGACGTACCAATGAGCAGTTCTTC.

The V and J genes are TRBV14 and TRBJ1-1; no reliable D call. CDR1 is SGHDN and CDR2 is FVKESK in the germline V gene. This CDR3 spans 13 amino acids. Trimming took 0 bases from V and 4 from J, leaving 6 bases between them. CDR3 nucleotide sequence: TGTGCCAGCAGCCAAGACCAGTCCACTGAAGCTTTCTTT. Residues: CASSQDQSTEAFF.

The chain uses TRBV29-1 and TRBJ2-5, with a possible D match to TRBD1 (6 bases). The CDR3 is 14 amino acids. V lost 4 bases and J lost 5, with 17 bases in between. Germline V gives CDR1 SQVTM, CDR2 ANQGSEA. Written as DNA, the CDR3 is TGCAGCGTTGGTCGCCCAGGGGATAAGGAGACCCAGTACTTC. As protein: CSVGRPGDKETQYF.

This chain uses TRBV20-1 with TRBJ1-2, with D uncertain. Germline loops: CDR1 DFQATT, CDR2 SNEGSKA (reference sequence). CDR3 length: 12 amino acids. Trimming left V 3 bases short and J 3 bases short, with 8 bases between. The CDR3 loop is CSASDPDYGYTF. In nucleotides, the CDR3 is TGCAGTGCTAGCGATCCGGACTATGGCTACACCTTC.

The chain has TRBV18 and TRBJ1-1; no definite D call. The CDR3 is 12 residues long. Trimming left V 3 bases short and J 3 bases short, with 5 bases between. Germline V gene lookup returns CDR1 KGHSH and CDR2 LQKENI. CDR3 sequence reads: CASSPPDTEAFF. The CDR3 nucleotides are TGTGCCAGCTCACCCCCCGACACTGAAGCTTTCTTT.

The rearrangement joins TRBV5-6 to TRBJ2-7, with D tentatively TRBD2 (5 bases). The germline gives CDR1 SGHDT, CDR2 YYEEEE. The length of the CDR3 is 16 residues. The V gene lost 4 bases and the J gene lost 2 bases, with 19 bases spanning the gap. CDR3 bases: TGTGCCAGCAGCCCGTATGGACTTCCGCAGGCCTACGAGCAGTACTTC. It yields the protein CASSPYGLPQAYEQYF.

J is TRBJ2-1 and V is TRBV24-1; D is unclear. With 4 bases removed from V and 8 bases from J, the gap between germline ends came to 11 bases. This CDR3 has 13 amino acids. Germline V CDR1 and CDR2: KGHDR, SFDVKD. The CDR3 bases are TGTGCCACCAGTGACCCGTACACCCATGAGCAGTTCTTC. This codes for CATSDPYTHEQFF.

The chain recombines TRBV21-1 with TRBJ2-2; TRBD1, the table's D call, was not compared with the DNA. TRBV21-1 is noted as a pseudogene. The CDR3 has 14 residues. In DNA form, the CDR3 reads TGTGCCAGCGGCCCAACAGGGGGCACCGGGGAGCTGTTTTTT. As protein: CASGPTGGTGELFF.